The rows below give T cell receptor beta chains drawn from one sample of a study of T cell responses to AZD1222 COVID-19 vaccine. Only in-frame clones appear in the TCRdb table, and some are missing; sequencing was by immunoSEQ multiplex PCR. The table has some 120,000 clones, around 90% seen once. The specimen comprised peripheral blood, sampled 28 days after the second AZD1222 dose. Receptors originate from an adult who received the AZD1222 COVID-19 vaccine. Both conserved end residues are part of each CDR3. D genes are given only for firm matches. Only part of the rows carry a size: once, few, many, or a class if the clone is expanded.

J: TRBJ2-5; size: once; V: TRBV5-1; D: TRBD1; CDR3: CASSLGGQVQETQYF; DNA: TGCGCCAGCAGCTTGGGGGGACAGGTCCAAGAGACCCAGTACTTC
J: TRBJ1-5; size: NA; V: TRBV6-5; D: TRBD1; CDR3: CASRTGNQPQHF; DNA: TGTGCCAGCAGGACAGGGAATCAGCCCCAGCATTTT
J: TRBJ2-1; size: once; V: TRBV5-1; D: NA; CDR3: CASSRTTSSDEQFF; DNA: TGCGCCAGCAGCAGGACGACTAGTTCCGATGAGCAGTTCTTC
J: TRBJ1-4; size: NA; V: TRBV7-9; D: NA; CDR3: CASSLGGLTNEKLFF; DNA: TGTGCCAGCAGCTTAGGGGGGTTGACTAATGAAAAACTGTTTTTT
J: TRBJ1-2; size: NA; V: TRBV28; D: NA; CDR3: CASSSTGQRGYTF; DNA: TGTGCCAGCAGTTCTACAGGCCAGAGGGGCTACACCTTC
J: TRBJ1-1; size: NA; V: TRBV4-1; D: TRBD1; CDR3: CASRRTGANTEAFF; DNA: TGCGCCAGCAGGAGGACAGGGGCCAACACTGAAGCTTTCTTT
J: TRBJ1-2; size: NA; V: TRBV7-8; D: NA; CDR3: CASSLGGVGHGYTF; DNA: TGTGCCAGCAGCTTAGGTGGGGTTGGTCATGGCTACACCTTC
J: TRBJ2-6; size: few; V: TRBV13; D: NA; CDR3: CASSSKGGANVLTF; DNA: TGTGCCAGCAGCTCCAAGGGAGGGGCCAACGTCCTGACTTTC
J: TRBJ2-1; size: NA; V: TRBV13; D: NA; CDR3: CASSKRDSQWRQFF; DNA: TGTGCCAGCAGCAAAAGGGATTCGCAATGGCGGCAGTTCTTC
J: TRBJ1-1; size: NA; V: TRBV19; D: NA; CDR3: CASMTDPNTEAFF; DNA: TGTGCCAGTATGACAGATCCGAACACTGAAGCTTTCTTT
J: TRBJ1-1; size: NA; V: TRBV4-1; D: TRBD1; CDR3: CASSQVFTGTGAFF; DNA: TGCGCCAGCAGCCAAGTTTTCACCGGGACAGGAGCTTTCTTT
J: TRBJ2-7; size: NA; V: TRBV30; D: TRBD1; CDR3: CAWSVGGSSYEQYF; DNA: TGTGCCTGGAGTGTAGGGGGCTCCTCCTACGAGCAGTACTTC
J: TRBJ1-4; size: NA; V: TRBV4-1; D: NA; CDR3: CASSARDYEGEKLFF; DNA: TGCGCCAGCAGCGCCCGGGATTACGAAGGTGAAAAACTGTTTTTT
J: TRBJ2-1; size: NA; V: TRBV7-2; D: NA; CDR3: CASSSTGSVNEQFF; DNA: TGTGCCAGCAGCTCGACAGGATCGGTCAATGAGCAGTTCTTC
J: TRBJ1-5; size: few; V: TRBV15; D: NA; CDR3: CATSIKRGQPQHF; DNA: TGTGCCACCAGCATCAAAAGGGGCCAGCCCCAGCATTTT
J: TRBJ2-7; size: NA; V: TRBV27; D: NA; CDR3: CASKPSGQHAGSSYEQYF; DNA: TGTGCCAGCAAACCGTCGGGACAGCATGCCGGGAGCTCCTACGAGCAGTACTTC
J: TRBJ1-3; size: NA; V: TRBV12-3/TRBV12-4; D: NA; CDR3: CASSPGTGPPHF; DNA: TGTGCCAGCAGTCCCGGGACCGGACCCCCCCATTTT
J: TRBJ1-1; size: NA; V: TRBV5-1; D: TRBD1; CDR3: CASSPRPTGGNTEAFF; DNA: TGCGCCAGCAGCCCTAGACCGACAGGGGGGAACACTGAAGCTTTCTTT
J: TRBJ2-4; size: NA; V: TRBV11-2; D: TRBD1; CDR3: CASSLRAPGTGGNIQYF; DNA: TGTGCCAGCAGCCTCAGAGCACCCGGGACAGGGGGAAACATTCAGTACTTC
J: TRBJ2-7; size: once; V: TRBV7-9; D: TRBD2; CDR3: CASSFRTGTSGLRGSEQYF; DNA: TGTGCCAGCAGCTTCAGGACTGGGACTAGCGGGCTCCGGGGGTCCGAGCAGTACTTC
J: TRBJ2-5; size: NA; V: TRBV10-3; D: TRBD1; CDR3: CAISATTGQSQETQYF; DNA: TGTGCCATCAGTGCGACGACGGGACAGAGCCAAGAGACCCAGTACTTC
J: TRBJ1-2; size: NA; V: TRBV19; D: NA; CDR3: CASSMMGIGGYTF; DNA: TGTGCCAGTAGTATGATGGGGATAGGTGGCTACACCTTC
J: TRBJ2-7; size: NA; V: TRBV5-6; D: NA; CDR3: CASSLEQGNYEQYF; DNA: TGTGCCAGCAGCTTGGAACAGGGTAACTACGAGCAGTACTTC
J: TRBJ2-1; size: NA; V: TRBV5-1; D: NA; CDR3: CASSLMAAYNEQFF; DNA: TGCGCCAGCAGCTTGATGGCGGCATACAATGAGCAGTTCTTC
J: TRBJ2-2; size: once; V: TRBV5-1; D: NA; CDR3: CASKTHSTGELFF; DNA: TGCGCCAGCAAAACCCATTCAACCGGGGAGCTGTTTTTT
J: TRBJ2-7; size: NA; V: TRBV28; D: NA; CDR3: CASSLWVTYEQYF; DNA: TGTGCCAGCAGTTTATGGGTGACCTACGAGCAGTACTTC
J: TRBJ1-4; size: NA; V: TRBV7-8; D: NA; CDR3: CASSLSGTNEKLFF; DNA: TGTGCCAGCAGCCTGAGTGGAACTAATGAAAAACTGTTTTTT
J: TRBJ2-1; size: NA; V: TRBV7-9; D: NA; CDR3: CASSLVLAYEQFF; DNA: TGTGCCAGCAGCTTAGTTTTGGCGTATGAGCAGTTCTTC
J: TRBJ1-5; size: NA; V: TRBV7-9; D: TRBD1; CDR3: CASSNRTGGQPQHF; DNA: TGTGCCAGCAGCAACCGGACAGGGGGTCAGCCCCAGCATTTT
J: TRBJ2-2; size: NA; V: TRBV6-2/TRBV6-3; D: NA; CDR3: CASRPPAGGGPNTGELFF; DNA: TGTGCCAGCAGACCTCCGGCCGGCGGGGGCCCTAACACCGGGGAGCTGTTTTTT
J: TRBJ1-1; size: few; V: TRBV6-2/TRBV6-3; D: NA; CDR3: CASSYFAGSYMNTEAFF; DNA: TGTGCCAGCAGTTACTTCGCCGGGTCGTACATGAACACTGAAGCTTTCTTT
J: TRBJ2-3; size: NA; V: TRBV27; D: NA; CDR3: CASSFTWTDTQYF; DNA: TGTGCCAGCAGTTTTACTTGGACGGATACGCAGTATTTT
J: TRBJ2-2; size: NA; V: TRBV3-1/TRBV3-2; D: NA; CDR3: CASSQGLRERLRFANTGELFF; DNA: TGTGCCAGCAGCCAAGGACTCAGGGAGCGGCTCCGGTTCGCGAACACCGGGGAGCTGTTTTTT
J: TRBJ1-2; size: NA; V: TRBV6-2/TRBV6-3; D: NA; CDR3: CASSYGGIVNYGYTF; DNA: TGTGCCAGCAGTTACGGCGGAATTGTTAACTATGGCTACACCTTC
J: TRBJ2-5; size: once; V: TRBV19; D: NA; CDR3: CASSFAGTPETQYF; DNA: TGTGCCAGTAGCTTTGCTGGGACGCCGGAAACCCAGTACTTC
J: TRBJ2-3; size: NA; V: TRBV11-3; D: NA; CDR3: CASSRGEDTQYF; DNA: TGTGCCAGCAGCCGTGGAGAAGATACGCAGTATTTT
J: TRBJ1-5; size: NA; V: TRBV6-5; D: NA; CDR3: CASSFGRSSQPQHF; DNA: TGTGCCAGCAGCTTCGGACGTTCGAGTCAGCCCCAGCATTTT
J: TRBJ2-1; size: NA; V: TRBV6-4; D: NA; CDR3: CASSREQSEEQFF; DNA: TGTGCCAGCAGTCGGGAGCAATCGGAGGAGCAGTTCTTC
J: TRBJ2-7; size: NA; V: TRBV7-9; D: NA; CDR3: CASSLAGPYEQYF; DNA: TGTGCCAGCAGCTTAGCTGGACCCTACGAGCAGTACTTC
J: TRBJ2-5; size: NA; V: TRBV18; D: NA; CDR3: CASSEQHQETQYF; DNA: TGTGCCAGCTCAGAACAGCATCAAGAGACCCAGTACTTC
J: TRBJ1-6; size: NA; V: TRBV18; D: NA; CDR3: CASSVGQVRFEPLHF; DNA: TGTGCCAGCTCAGTCGGGCAGGTGAGGTTCGAGCCCCTCCACTTT
J: TRBJ2-4; size: NA; V: TRBV7-9; D: NA; CDR3: CASSSNSLAKNIQYF; DNA: TGTGCCAGCAGCTCAAATTCACTAGCCAAAAACATTCAGTACTTC
J: TRBJ1-1; size: once; V: TRBV4-2; D: TRBD1; CDR3: CASSQGDRDTEAFF; DNA: TGTGCCAGCAGCCAAGGCGACAGGGACACTGAAGCTTTCTTT
J: TRBJ1-5; size: NA; V: TRBV28; D: NA; CDR3: CASTLRGLDGNQPQHF; DNA: TGTGCCAGCACATTACGGGGATTAGATGGCAATCAGCCCCAGCATTTT
J: TRBJ1-5; size: few; V: TRBV10-3; D: TRBD1; CDR3: CAISADRDNQPQHF; DNA: TGTGCCATCAGTGCCGACAGGGACAATCAGCCCCAGCATTTT
J: TRBJ2-3; size: NA; V: TRBV4-1; D: NA; CDR3: CASSLIGTDTDTQYF; DNA: TGCGCCAGCAGCCTAATCGGGACCGACACAGATACGCAGTATTTT
J: TRBJ1-1; size: NA; V: TRBV7-9; D: NA; CDR3: CASSPGRWGRNTEAFF; DNA: TGTGCCAGCAGCCCCGGAAGATGGGGGCGGAACACTGAAGCTTTCTTT
J: TRBJ2-1; size: NA; V: TRBV29-1; D: TRBD2; CDR3: CSVIPLAGGPNEQFF; DNA: TGCAGCGTCATCCCCCTAGCGGGGGGCCCCAATGAGCAGTTCTTC
J: TRBJ2-2; size: NA; V: TRBV5-1; D: TRBD2; CDR3: CASSSPTSANTGELFF; DNA: TGCGCCAGCAGCTCCCCGACTAGCGCGAACACCGGGGAGCTGTTTTTT